Many counts were recorded for the clone carrying this TCR beta chain. Its antigen is unidentified. This record belongs to a study of identical twins. Template switching supplied a universal primer site; unique molecular identifiers were carried on the cDNA. Using its own MiXCR run on the 5' RACE reads, TCRdb lists one record per CDR3 protein. The sample carries around 160,000 distinct CDR3 sequences, approximately 4% recorded once. Points from the study as a whole: The study reached conclusions through statistical analysis that was cross-sectional, not following the same donors.

Germline V lookup: CDR1 DFQATT, CDR2 SNEGSKA (reference sequence). The CDR3 has 15 amino acids. V lost 2 bases and J lost 3; bases outside the gene matches: 4. This receptor was identified in a man aged 18 to 29 in good health. Sample: memory T cells sorted from blood. V and J are TRBV20-1 and TRBJ2-4, with TRBD1 identical over 10 bases. The CDR3, as DNA: TGCAGTGCTAGACTGGGGACAGGGGTCAAAAACATTCAGTACTTC. The encoded protein is CSARLGTGVKNIQYF.